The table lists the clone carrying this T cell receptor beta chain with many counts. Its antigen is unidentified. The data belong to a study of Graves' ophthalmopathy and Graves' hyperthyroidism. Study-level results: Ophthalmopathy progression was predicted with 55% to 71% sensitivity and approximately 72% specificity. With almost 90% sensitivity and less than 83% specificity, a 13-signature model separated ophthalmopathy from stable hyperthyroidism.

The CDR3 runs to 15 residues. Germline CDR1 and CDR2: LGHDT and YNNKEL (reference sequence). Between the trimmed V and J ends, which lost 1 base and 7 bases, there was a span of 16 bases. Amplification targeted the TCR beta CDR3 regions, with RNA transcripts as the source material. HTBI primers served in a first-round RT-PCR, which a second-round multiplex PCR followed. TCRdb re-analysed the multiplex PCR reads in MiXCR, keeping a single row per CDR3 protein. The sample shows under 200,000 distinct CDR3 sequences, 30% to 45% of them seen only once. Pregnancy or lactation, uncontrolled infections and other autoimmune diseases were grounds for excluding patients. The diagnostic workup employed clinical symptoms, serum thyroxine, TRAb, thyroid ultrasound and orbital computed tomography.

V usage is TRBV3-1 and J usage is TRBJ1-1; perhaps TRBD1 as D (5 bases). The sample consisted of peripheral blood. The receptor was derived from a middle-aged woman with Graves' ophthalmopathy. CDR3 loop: CASSQGYRRTSEAFF. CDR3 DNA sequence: TGTGCCAGCAGCCAAGGCTACAGGCGAACCAGTGAAGCTTTCTTT.